A single sample gave rise to the 27 T cell receptor beta chains below, sequenced in a study of blood T cells in healthy people across ages. Sample-barcoded 5' priming and a J-beta primer mix drove a second PCR of roughly 7 to 11 cycles. Via MiXCR, TCRdb re-called the 5' RACE reads, giving one row per CDR3 protein. Of 1,300,000 or so distinct CDR3 sequences listed, 59% are singletons. Sequencing used blood. The source is a man aged 18-30 years in good health.

The J gene is TRBJ2-7, the V gene TRBV5-6; 8 positions match TRBD1. Germline loops: CDR1 SGHDT, CDR2 YYEEEE. V trimming: 4 bases; J trimming: 3 bases; junction bases outside the gene matches: 12. The CDR3 runs to 16 residues. The CDR3 sequence is CASSPDMTGDIYEQYF. CDR3 nucleotide sequence: TGTGCCAGCAGCCCGGACATGACAGGGGACATCTACGAGCAGTACTTC.

The chain recombines TRBV7-8 with TRBJ1-2; D perhaps matches TRBD1 (5 bases). Germline CDR1 is SGHVS and CDR2 is FQNEAQ. V was trimmed by 5 bases and J by 3 bases, leaving 10 bases between them. The CDR3 runs to 13 residues. CDR3 DNA: TGTGCCAGCAGCCCCCAGACAGACTATGGCTACACCTTC. Protein sequence: CASSPQTDYGYTF.

The chain has TRBV10-3 and TRBJ2-3, with TRBD2 as a possible D gene (5 bases). From germline, CDR1 is ENHRY and CDR2 SYGVKD. The CDR3 covers 17 residues. Deletions cut 2 bases from V and 2 bases from J, with 17 bases between. CDR3 sequence reads: CAISEADYRGYTDTQYF. Written as DNA, the CDR3 is TGTGCCATCAGTGAGGCTGACTACAGAGGATACACAGATACGCAGTATTTT.

The gene calls are TRBV27 and TRBJ2-7; the D is unclear. This CDR3 spans 14 amino acids. Germline V gives CDR1 MNHEY, CDR2 SMNVEV (reference sequence). With 6 bases removed from V and 2 bases from J, the gap between germline ends came to 14 bases. The CDR3: CASSPPGRTYEQYF. Written as DNA, the CDR3 is TGTGCCAGCAGCCCTCCAGGACGAACCTACGAGCAGTACTTC.

This sequence joins TRBV5-1 and TRBJ2-1, with 7 nucleotides matching TRBD1. Trimming removed 4 bases from V and 1 base from J; junction bases left unmatched: 2. The CDR3 has 14 residues. Germline CDR1 SGHRS, CDR2 YFSETQ. The CDR3 here is CASSMTGSYNEQFF. CDR3 nucleotide sequence: TGCGCCAGCAGCATGACAGGGTCCTACAATGAGCAGTTCTTC.

The rearrangement links TRBV28 to TRBJ2-7, with a tentative D call TRBD1 (5 bases). This CDR3 has 13 residues. The germline V and J ends were trimmed by 5 bases and 5 bases, with 13 bases remaining between them. Germline V gene data show CDR1 as MDHEN and CDR2 as SYDVKM. As DNA, the CDR3 is TGTGCCAGCAGTACTCCGGAAGGGGACGAGCAGTACTTC. Encoded protein: CASSTPEGDEQYF.

The gene calls are TRBV10-3 and TRBJ2-7; TRBD1 aligns across 7 bases. The CDR3 sequence is 15 residues long. J lost 0 bases, V lost 6 bases, and 8 bases had no gene match. The V gene's germline CDR1 is ENHRY and CDR2 SYGVKD. The CDR3 sequence: CAIRGGQVSSYEQYF. CDR3 nucleotide sequence: TGTGCCATCAGGGGCGGACAGGTTAGCTCCTACGAGCAGTACTTC.

The chain combines TRBV6-4 with TRBJ2-4; tentatively, D is TRBD1 (6 bases). The CDR3 is 18 amino acids. Trimming shortened V by 6 bases and J by 5 bases, and 26 bases separated the two germline ends. Germline loops: CDR1 MRHNA, CDR2 SNTAGT. The CDR3 region has the DNA TGTGCCAGCAGCCGAAACCCGGTGGGGGCGAGAGAGCAAAACATTCAGTACTTC. It encodes CASSRNPVGAREQNIQYF.

A few counts support this clonotype. Here the CDR3 reads CASSLGPGQGVPYEQYF. Here the CDR3 DNA reads TGTGCCAGCAGCTTAGGACCGGGACAGGGTGTTCCCTACGAGCAGTACTTC. The chain combines TRBV7-9 with TRBJ2-7; TRBD1 aligns across 9 bases. This CDR3 contains 17 residues. Germline CDR1 SEHNR, CDR2 FQNEAQ (reference sequence). The V and J ends lost 1 base and 2 bases, in that order; junction bases with no gene match: 9.

The chain joins TRBV4-1 to TRBJ2-7, with D perhaps matching TRBD2 (6 bases). The germline V gene encodes CDR1 MGHRA and CDR2 YSYEKL. V was pared by 3 bases and J by 2 bases, with 14 bases between. CDR3 length equals 15 residues. The CDR3 sequence: CASSQARDLAYEQYF. For the CDR3, the DNA is TGCGCCAGCAGCCAGGCCCGGGACTTGGCCTACGAGCAGTACTTC.

The rearrangement uses TRBV7-7 and TRBJ2-2; 8 bases agree with TRBD1. V shed 3 bases, J shed 7 bases, and the junction held 4 bases outside the gene matches. CDR1 SSHAT and CDR2 FNYEAQ come from the germline V gene (reference sequence). The CDR3 consists of 14 residues. The CDR3 nucleotides are TGTGCCAGCAGCTTTATACAGGGGGTCGGGGAGCTGTTTTTT. It encodes CASSFIQGVGELFF. Looking up the rest from reference TRBV7-7 and TRBJ2-2 gives the full variable domain: GAGVSQSPRYKVTKRGQDVTLRCDPISSHATLYWYQQALGQGPEFLTYFNYEAQPDKSGLPSDRFSAERPEGSISTLTIQRTEQRDSAMYRCASSFIQGVGELFFGEGSRLTVL.

Only a few counts were recorded for this clonotype. The chain recombines TRBV18 with TRBJ2-5; D remains unclear. Trimming cost V 0 bases and J 5 bases, with 10 bases left between them. Germline V gene sequence: CDR1 KGHSH, CDR2 LQKENI. This CDR3 region has 14 residues. CDR3 loop: CASSPPQNLETQYF. The CDR3 DNA reads as TGTGCCAGCTCACCACCGCAGAATTTGGAGACCCAGTACTTC.

This clonotype appeared a single time. The V and J genes are TRBV20-1 and TRBJ2-4; tentative D call: TRBD1 (6 bases). The CDR3 totals 15 residues. V was shortened by 7 bases and J by 0 bases, with 16 bases between the two germline ends. Germline CDR1 DFQATT, CDR2 SNEGSKA (reference sequence). The CDR3 spells CSVQRWGRAKNIQYF. Here the CDR3 DNA reads TGCAGTGTTCAGAGGTGGGGGCGAGCCAAAAACATTCAGTACTTC.

This chain's CDR3 is CASSWGLGSPLHF. The DNA of the CDR3 is TGTGCCAGCAGCTGGGGCCTTGGTTCACCCCTCCACTTT. The V call is TRBV13, the J call TRBJ1-6; possibly TRBD1 for D (5 bases). There are 13 residues in the CDR3. Trimming removed 4 bases at V and 9 bases at J, with 10 bases between. CDR1 is PRHDT, CDR2 FYEKMQ, per germline (reference sequence). Variable domain in full (rest from reference TRBV13 and TRBJ1-6): AAGVIQSPRHLIKEKRETATLKCYPIPRHDTVYWYQQGPGQDPQFLISFYEKMQSDKGSIPDRFSAQQFSDYHSELNMSSLELGDSALYFCASSWGLGSPLHFGNGTRLTVT.

This clonotype appeared a few times. V is TRBV6-6 and J is TRBJ2-1; D is perhaps TRBD2 (6 bases). Germline V CDR1 and CDR2: MNHNY, SVGAGI (reference sequence). The CDR3 contains 14 residues. Trimming cost V 0 bases and J 6 bases, with 9 bases left between them. As DNA, the CDR3 is TGTGCCAGCAGTTACTCATTACTAGCCAATGAGCAGTTCTTC. Translation: CASSYSLLANEQFF.

This rearrangement joins TRBV9 to TRBJ2-1; 8 nucleotides agree with TRBD2. The CDR3 extends over 12 amino acids. Trimming removed 7 bases from V and 6 bases from J; junction bases left unmatched: 3. Looked up from germline, CDR1 is SGDLS and CDR2 is YYNGEE. The CDR3 spells CASAGTSNEQFF. In DNA, the CDR3 is TGTGCCAGCGCAGGGACTAGCAATGAGCAGTTCTTC.

This chain links TRBV6-5 with TRBJ1-5, with TRBD1 identical over 9 bases. J was trimmed by 6 bases and V by 7 bases; bases with no gene match: 10. Germline-derived CDR1 and CDR2 are MNHEY and SVGAGI. The CDR3 is 15 amino acids. The CDR3 protein is CASMPLTGGSQPQHF. The DNA of the CDR3 is TGTGCCAGCATGCCGCTAACAGGGGGCTCTCAGCCCCAGCATTTT.

V gene TRBV4-2 combines with J gene TRBJ2-7; 14 bases line up with TRBD2. CDR3 length: 15 amino acids. The trim removed 8 bases at V and 10 bases at J, leaving 13 bases unmatched. Per the germline V gene, CDR1 is LGHNA and CDR2 is YNFKEQ. The DNA for the CDR3 is TGTGCCAGCGGCCCGGGACTAGCGGGAGATGGAACCCAGTACTTC. Protein sequence: CASGPGLAGDGTQYF.

The chain links TRBV12-3 or TRBV12-4 to TRBJ2-3; 10 bases agree with TRBD2. The CDR3 runs 15 residues. V dropped 0 bases and J dropped 11; count of bases not matched to a gene: 8. CDR3 DNA sequence: TGTGCCAGCAGTTTAGCGCTGGTGCTAGCGGGAGTGCAGTATTTT. It encodes CASSLALVLAGVQYF.

This clonotype appeared a few times. The chain links TRBV4-1 to TRBJ2-1, with a tentative D call TRBD2 (5 bases). The V and J ends lost 1 base and 8 bases respectively, with 12 bases between them. This CDR3 comprises 14 residues. From germline, CDR1 is MGHRA and CDR2 YSYEKL. CDR3 sequence: CASSQALASHEQFF. The CDR3 bases are TGCGCCAGCAGCCAAGCCCTAGCCTCCCATGAGCAGTTCTTC.

The V call is TRBV20-1, the J call TRBJ2-1; no clear D gene. Germline V gene lookup returns CDR1 DFQATT and CDR2 SNEGSKA (reference sequence). Trimming removed 3 bases at V and 5 bases at J, with 8 bases between. The CDR3 contains 12 residues. The CDR3 DNA sequence: TGCAGTGCTAGTGCGGCAAACAATGAGCAGTTCTTC. Protein sequence: CSASAANNEQFF.

This clonotype was seen a handful of times. The J gene is TRBJ1-1, the V gene TRBV28; D is unresolved. V was shortened by 7 bases and J by 0 bases, with 9 bases between the two germline ends. The CDR3 consists of 13 residues. In germline, CDR1 is MDHEN, CDR2 SYDVKM. The CDR3 nucleotides are TGTGCCAGCATGGCGGGAATGAACACTGAAGCTTTCTTT. It codes for CASMAGMNTEAFF.

This clonotype was counted between two and nine times. The J gene is TRBJ1-2, the V gene TRBV6-1, with D unresolved. Germline V gives CDR1 MNHNS, CDR2 SASEGT. The CDR3 runs to 14 residues. Trimming removed 8 bases at V and 5 bases at J, with 18 bases between. CDR3 region: CASLRQPEGYGYTF. In DNA, the CDR3 is TGTGCCAGCTTGAGGCAGCCCGAAGGTTATGGCTACACCTTC.

This clonotype was observed a few times. The chain employs TRBV13 and TRBJ1-1, with a tentative D call TRBD1 (6 bases). Looked up from germline, CDR1 is PRHDT and CDR2 is FYEKMQ (reference sequence). The V gene lost 3 bases and the J gene lost 3 bases, with 8 bases spanning the gap. This CDR3 region has 13 residues. CDR3 amino acids: CASSFTGYTEAFF. CDR3 nucleotides: TGTGCCAGCAGCTTTACAGGGTACACTGAAGCTTTCTTT.

This clonotype occurred a few times. The V call is TRBV21-1, the J call TRBJ2-5; no DNA check was done on the table's D call, TRBD1. TRBV21-1 is annotated as a pseudogene. This CDR3 comprises 15 residues. The CDR3 coding sequence is TGTGCCAGCAGCGCGAGGGACGGAAGAAGAGAGACCCAGTACTTC. The encoded protein is CASSARDGRRETQYF.

The CDR3 coding sequence is TGTGCCAGCAGTCCGGGATTTATCGGAATGCAGTACTTC. Translation gives CASSPGFIGMQYF. The J gene is TRBJ2-5, the V gene TRBV12-3 or TRBV12-4; D perhaps matches TRBD2 (5 bases). Trimming stripped 5 bases from V and 11 bases from J, with 18 bases between. The CDR3 loop spans 13 amino acids.

The J gene is TRBJ2-1, the V gene TRBV20-1, with D uncertain. CDR1 is DFQATT and CDR2 is SNEGSKA in the germline V gene (reference sequence). V shed 5 bases and J shed 7 bases, with 15 bases lying between them. The CDR3 has 13 amino acids. The CDR3 loop is CSAAELVVNEQFF. As DNA, the CDR3 is TGCAGTGCTGCCGAGCTAGTGGTTAATGAGCAGTTCTTC.